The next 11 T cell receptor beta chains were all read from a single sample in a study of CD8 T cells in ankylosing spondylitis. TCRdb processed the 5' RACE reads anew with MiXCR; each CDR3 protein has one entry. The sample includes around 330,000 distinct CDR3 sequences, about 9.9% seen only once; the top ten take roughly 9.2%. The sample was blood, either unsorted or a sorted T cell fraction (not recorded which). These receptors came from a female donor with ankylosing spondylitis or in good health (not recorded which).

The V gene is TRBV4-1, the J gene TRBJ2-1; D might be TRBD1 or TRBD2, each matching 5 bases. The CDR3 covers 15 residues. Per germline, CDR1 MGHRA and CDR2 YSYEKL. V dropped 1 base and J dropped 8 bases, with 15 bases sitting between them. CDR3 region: CASSQGGRRADEQFF. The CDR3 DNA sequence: TGCGCCAGCAGCCAAGGGGGACGGCGAGCAGATGAGCAGTTCTTC.

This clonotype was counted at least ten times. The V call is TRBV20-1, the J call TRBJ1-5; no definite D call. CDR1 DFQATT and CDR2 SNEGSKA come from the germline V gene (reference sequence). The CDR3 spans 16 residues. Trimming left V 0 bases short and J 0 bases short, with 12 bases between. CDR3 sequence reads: CSARDFRSLSNQPQHF. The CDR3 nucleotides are TGCAGTGCTAGAGACTTCAGGTCCCTTAGCAATCAGCCCCAGCATTTT.

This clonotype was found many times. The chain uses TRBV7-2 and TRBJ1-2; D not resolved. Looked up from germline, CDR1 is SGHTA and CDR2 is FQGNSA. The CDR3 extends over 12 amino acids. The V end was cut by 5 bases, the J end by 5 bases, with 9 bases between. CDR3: CASSRVLYGYTF. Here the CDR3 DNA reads TGTGCCAGCAGCAGGGTGTTATATGGCTACACCTTC.

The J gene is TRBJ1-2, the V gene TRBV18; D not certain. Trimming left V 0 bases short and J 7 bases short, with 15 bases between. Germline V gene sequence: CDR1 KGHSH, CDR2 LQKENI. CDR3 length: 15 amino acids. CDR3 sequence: CASSPPIRGGGGYTF. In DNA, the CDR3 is TGTGCCAGCTCACCACCTATTCGAGGAGGCGGTGGCTACACCTTC.

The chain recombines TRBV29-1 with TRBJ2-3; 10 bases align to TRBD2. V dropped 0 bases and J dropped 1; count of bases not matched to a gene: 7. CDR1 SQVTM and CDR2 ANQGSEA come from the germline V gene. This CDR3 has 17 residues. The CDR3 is CSVEDGAGGLRTDTQYF. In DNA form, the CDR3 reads TGCAGCGTTGAAGATGGAGCGGGGGGGCTCCGCACAGATACGCAGTATTTT.

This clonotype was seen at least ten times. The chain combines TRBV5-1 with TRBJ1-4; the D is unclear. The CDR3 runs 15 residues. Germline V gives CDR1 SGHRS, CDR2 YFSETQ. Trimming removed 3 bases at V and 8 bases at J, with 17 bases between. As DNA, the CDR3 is TGCGCCAGCAGCTCCGCTGGGAAGAACGGCGAAAAACTGTTTTTT. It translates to CASSSAGKNGEKLFF.

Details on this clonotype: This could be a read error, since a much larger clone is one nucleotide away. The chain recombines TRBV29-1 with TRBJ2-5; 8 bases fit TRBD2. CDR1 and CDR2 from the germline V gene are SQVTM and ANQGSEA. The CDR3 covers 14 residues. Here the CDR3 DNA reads TGCAGCATTGAAGATAGCGGGGCCCTGAGGGCCCAGTACTTC. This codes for CSIEDSGALRAQYF. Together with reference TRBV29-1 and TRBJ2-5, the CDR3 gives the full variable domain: SAVISQKPSRDICQRGTSLTIQCQVDSQVTMMFWYRQQPGQSLTLIATANQGSEATYESGFVIDKFPISRPNLTFSTLTVSNMSPEDSSIYLCSIEDSGALRAQYFGPGTRLLVL.

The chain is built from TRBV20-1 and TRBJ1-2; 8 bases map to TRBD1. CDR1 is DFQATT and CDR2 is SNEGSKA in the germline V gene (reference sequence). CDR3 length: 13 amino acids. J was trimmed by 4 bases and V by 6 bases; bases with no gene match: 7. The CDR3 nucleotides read TGCAGTGCCGGACCCGGGACAGGCTATGGCTACACCTTC. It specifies CSAGPGTGYGYTF.

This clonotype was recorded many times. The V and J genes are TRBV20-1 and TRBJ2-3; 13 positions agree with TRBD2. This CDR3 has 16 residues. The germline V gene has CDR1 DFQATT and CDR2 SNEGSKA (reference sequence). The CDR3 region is CSQTSGRRLSTDTQYF. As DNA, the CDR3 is TGCAGCCAGACTAGCGGGAGGCGACTAAGCACAGATACGCAGTATTTT.

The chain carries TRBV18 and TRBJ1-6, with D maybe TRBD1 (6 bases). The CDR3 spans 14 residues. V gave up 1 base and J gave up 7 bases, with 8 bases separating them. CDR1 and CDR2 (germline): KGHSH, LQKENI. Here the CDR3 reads CASSPLQGNSPLHF. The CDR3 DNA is TGTGCCAGCTCACCACTGCAGGGGAATTCACCCCTCCACTTT.

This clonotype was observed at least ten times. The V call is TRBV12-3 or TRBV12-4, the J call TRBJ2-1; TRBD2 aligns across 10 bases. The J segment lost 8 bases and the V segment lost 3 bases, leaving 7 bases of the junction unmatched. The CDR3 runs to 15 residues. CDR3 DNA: TGTGCCAGCAGTTTTAAGCGGGGGGGCGTCGATGAGCAGTTCTTC. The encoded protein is CASSFKRGGVDEQFF.